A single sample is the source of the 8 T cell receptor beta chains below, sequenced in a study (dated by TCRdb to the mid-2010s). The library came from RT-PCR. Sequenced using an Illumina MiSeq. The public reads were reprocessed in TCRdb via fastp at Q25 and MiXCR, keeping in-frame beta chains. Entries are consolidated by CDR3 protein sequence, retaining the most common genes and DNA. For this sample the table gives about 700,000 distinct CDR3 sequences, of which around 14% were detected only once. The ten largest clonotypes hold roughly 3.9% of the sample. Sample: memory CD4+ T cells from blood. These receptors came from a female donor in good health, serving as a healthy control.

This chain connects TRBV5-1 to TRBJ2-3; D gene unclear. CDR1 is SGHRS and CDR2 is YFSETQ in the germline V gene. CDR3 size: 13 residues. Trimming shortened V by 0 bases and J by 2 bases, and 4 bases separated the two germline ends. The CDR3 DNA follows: TGCGCCAGCAGCTTGGTGGTCACAGATACGCAGTATTTT. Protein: CASSLVVTDTQYF.

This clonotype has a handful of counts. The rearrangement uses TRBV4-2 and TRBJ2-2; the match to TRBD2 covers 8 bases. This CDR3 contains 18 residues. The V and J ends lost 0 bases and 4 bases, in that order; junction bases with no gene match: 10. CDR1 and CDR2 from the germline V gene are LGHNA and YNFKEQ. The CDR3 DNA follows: TGTGCCAGCAGCCAAGAGGTCCCTAGACGGGGGGGCACCGGGGAGCTGTTTTTT. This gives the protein CASSQEVPRRGGTGELFF.

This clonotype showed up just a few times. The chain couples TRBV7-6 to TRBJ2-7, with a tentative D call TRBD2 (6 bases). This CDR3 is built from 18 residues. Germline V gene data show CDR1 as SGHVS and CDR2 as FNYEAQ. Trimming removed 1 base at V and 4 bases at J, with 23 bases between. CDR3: CASSLDGLRRGRPYEQYF. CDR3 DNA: TGTGCCAGCAGCTTAGATGGCCTCCGTCGGGGGAGACCATACGAGCAGTACTTC.

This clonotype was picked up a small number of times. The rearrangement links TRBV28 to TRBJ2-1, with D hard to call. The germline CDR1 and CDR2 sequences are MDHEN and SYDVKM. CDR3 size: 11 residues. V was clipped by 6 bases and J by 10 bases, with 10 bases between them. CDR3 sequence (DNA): TGTGCCAGCAGGAACACTCGAGAGCAGTTCTTC. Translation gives CASRNTREQFF.

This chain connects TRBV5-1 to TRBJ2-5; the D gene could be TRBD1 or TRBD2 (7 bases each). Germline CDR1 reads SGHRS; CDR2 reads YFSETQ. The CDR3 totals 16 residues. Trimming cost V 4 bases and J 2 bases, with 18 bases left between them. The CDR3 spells CASSGGAGGLQETQYF. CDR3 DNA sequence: TGCGCCAGCAGCGGGGGGGCAGGGGGTCTTCAAGAGACCCAGTACTTC.

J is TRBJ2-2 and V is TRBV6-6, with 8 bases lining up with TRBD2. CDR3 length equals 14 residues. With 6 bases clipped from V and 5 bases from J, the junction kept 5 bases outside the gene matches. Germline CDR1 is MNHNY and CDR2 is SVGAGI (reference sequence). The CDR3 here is CASRSGGGTGELFF. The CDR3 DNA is TGTGCCAGCAGATCGGGGGGGGGGACCGGGGAGCTGTTTTTT.

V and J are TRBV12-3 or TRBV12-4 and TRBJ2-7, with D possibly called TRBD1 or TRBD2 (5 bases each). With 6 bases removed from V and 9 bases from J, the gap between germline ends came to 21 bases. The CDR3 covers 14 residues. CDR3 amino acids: CASSLHGTGTGQYF. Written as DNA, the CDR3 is TGTGCCAGCAGCCTTCACGGGACCGGGACGGGGCAGTACTTC.

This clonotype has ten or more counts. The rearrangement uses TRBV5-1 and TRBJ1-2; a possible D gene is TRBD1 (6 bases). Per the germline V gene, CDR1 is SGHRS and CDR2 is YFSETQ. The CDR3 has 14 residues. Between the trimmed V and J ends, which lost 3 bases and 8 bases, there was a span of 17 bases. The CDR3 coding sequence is TGCGCCAGCAGCTCCGAACAGGGTGCCCTCGGCTACACCTTC. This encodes CASSSEQGALGYTF.